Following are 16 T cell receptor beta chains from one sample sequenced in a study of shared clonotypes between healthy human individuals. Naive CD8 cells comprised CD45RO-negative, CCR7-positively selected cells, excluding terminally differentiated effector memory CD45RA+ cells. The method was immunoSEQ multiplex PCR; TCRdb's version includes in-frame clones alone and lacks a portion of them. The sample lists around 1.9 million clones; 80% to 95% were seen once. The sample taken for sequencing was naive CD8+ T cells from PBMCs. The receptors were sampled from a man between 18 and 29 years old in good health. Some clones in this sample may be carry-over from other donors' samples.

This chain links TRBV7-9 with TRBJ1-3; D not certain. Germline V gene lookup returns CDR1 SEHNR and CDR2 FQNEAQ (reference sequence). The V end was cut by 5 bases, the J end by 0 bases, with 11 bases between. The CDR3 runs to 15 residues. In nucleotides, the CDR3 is TGTGCCAGCAGCCCGGGCTTCAGCTCTGGAAACACCATATATTTT. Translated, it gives CASSPGFSSGNTIYF.

The CDR3 protein is CASSLLGQAGSYNEQFF. The CDR3 bases are TGTGCCAGCAGCCTACTCGGACAGGCCGGTTCCTACAATGAGCAGTTCTTC. This chain connects TRBV27 to TRBJ2-1; 7 bases match TRBD1. Germline trimming cut 6 bases from V and 1 base from J; bases unmatched to any gene: 12. Germline assignment: CDR1 MNHEY and CDR2 SMNVEV (reference sequence). The CDR3 loop spans 17 amino acids.

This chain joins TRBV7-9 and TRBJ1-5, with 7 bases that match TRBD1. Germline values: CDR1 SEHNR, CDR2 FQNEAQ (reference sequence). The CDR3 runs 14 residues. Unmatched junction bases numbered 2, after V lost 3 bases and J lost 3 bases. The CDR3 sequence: CASSLTGNNQPQHF. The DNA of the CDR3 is TGTGCCAGCAGCTTGACAGGGAACAATCAGCCCCAGCATTTT.

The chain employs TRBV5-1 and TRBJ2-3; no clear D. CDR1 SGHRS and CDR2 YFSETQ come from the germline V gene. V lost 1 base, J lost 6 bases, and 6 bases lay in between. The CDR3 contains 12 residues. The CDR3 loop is CASSLPSDTQYF. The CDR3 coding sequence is TGCGCCAGCAGCTTGCCCTCCGATACGCAGTATTTT.

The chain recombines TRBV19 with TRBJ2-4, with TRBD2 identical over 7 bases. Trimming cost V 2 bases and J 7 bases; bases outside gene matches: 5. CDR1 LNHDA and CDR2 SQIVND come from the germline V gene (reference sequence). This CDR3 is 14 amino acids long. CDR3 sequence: CASSIRREVNIQYF. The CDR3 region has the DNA TGTGCCAGTAGTATACGCCGGGAGGTGAACATTCAGTACTTC.

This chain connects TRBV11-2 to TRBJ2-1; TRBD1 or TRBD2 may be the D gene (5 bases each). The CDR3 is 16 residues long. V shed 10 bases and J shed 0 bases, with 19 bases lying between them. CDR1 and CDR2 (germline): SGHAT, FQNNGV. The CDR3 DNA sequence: TGTGCCACCCAGGGACGCGGTTCCAGCTCCTACAATGAGCAGTTCTTC. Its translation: CATQGRGSSSYNEQFF.

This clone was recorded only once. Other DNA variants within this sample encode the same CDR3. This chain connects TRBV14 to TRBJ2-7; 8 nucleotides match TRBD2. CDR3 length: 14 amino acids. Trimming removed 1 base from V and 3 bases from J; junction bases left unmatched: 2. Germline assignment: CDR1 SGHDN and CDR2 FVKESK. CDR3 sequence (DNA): TGTGCCAGCAGCCAAGTGGGACTAGGCTACGAGCAGTACTTC. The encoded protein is CASSQVGLGYEQYF.

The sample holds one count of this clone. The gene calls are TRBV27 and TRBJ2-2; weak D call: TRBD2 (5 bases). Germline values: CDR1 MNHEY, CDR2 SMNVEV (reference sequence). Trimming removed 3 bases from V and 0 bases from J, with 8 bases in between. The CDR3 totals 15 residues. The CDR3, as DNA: TGTGCCAGCAGTTTCGGGGTGACGAACACCGGGGAGCTGTTTTTT. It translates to CASSFGVTNTGELFF.

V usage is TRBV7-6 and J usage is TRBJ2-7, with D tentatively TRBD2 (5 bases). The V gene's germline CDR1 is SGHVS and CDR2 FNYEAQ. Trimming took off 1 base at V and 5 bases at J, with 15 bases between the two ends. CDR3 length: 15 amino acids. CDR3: CASSLVVDLANEQYF. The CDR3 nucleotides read TGTGCCAGCAGCTTAGTTGTGGACTTAGCGAACGAGCAGTACTTC.

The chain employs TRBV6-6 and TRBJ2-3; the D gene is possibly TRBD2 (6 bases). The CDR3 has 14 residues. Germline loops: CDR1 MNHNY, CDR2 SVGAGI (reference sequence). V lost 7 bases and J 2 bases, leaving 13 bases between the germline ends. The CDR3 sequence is CASTPTRVTDTQYF. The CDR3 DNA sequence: TGTGCCAGCACCCCGACTAGAGTCACAGATACGCAGTATTTT.

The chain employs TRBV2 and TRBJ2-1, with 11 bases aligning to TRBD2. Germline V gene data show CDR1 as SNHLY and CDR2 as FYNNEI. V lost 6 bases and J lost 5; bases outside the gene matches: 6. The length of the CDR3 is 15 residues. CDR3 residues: CASRTGTSGHNEQFF. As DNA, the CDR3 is TGTGCCAGCAGAACCGGGACTAGCGGCCACAATGAGCAGTTCTTC.

DNA for the CDR3: TGTGCCAGCAGTTTCCGGGACGTCCCTAACTATGGCTACACCTTC. Translating it yields CASSFRDVPNYGYTF. The rearrangement uses TRBV28 and TRBJ1-2; D is possibly TRBD1 (5 bases). The germline V gene has CDR1 MDHEN and CDR2 SYDVKM. V lost 3 bases and J 0 bases, leaving 11 bases between the germline ends. The CDR3 has 15 residues.

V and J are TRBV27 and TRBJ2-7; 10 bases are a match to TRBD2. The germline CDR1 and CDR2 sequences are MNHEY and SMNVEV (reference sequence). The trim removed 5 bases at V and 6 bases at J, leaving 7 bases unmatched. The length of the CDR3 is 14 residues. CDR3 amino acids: CASSPSLAGAEQYF. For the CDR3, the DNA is TGTGCCAGCAGTCCCTCCCTAGCGGGAGCCGAGCAGTACTTC.

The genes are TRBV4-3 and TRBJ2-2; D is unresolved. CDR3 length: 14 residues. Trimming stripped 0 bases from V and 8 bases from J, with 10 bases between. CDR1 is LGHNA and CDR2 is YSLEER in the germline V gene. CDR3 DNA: TGCGCCAGCAGCCAAGATGGTCCAAGAGGGGAGCTGTTTTTT. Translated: CASSQDGPRGELFF.

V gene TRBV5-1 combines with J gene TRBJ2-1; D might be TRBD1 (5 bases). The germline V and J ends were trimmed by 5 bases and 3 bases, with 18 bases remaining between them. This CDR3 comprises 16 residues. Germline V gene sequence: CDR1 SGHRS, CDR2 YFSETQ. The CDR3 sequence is CASRLQAQGFYNEQFF. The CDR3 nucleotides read TGCGCCAGCAGACTTCAAGCGCAGGGTTTCTACAATGAGCAGTTCTTC.

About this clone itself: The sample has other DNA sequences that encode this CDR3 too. This CDR3 reads CASSIRDHNQPQHF. DNA of the CDR3: TGTGCCAGTAGTATCAGGGATCACAATCAGCCCCAGCATTTT. The chain recombines TRBV19 with TRBJ1-5; tentative D call: TRBD1 (5 bases). Per the germline V gene, CDR1 is LNHDA and CDR2 is SQIVND (reference sequence). The CDR3 is 14 amino acids. The V gene lost 3 bases and the J gene lost 3 bases, with 9 bases spanning the gap.